The present entry profiles one T cell receptor beta chain with its context. Possible read error: a much larger clone is one base away. This record belongs to a study of OX40 agonist ivuxolimab in advanced cancers. This CDR3 has 14 residues. Germline V CDR1 and CDR2: SGHAT, FQNNGV. The V gene lost 1 base and the J gene lost 2 bases, with 9 bases spanning the gap. The repertoire was sequenced with immunoSEQ multiplex PCR; TCRdb's copy has only in-frame clones and lacks some. This sample has some 65,000 clones, with 87% found just once. The V and J genes are TRBV11-2 and TRBJ2-7, with D hard to call. The specimen was CD4+ or CD8+ T cells sorted from blood, collected in a trial of the OX40 agonist ivuxolimab. The sequence derives from an adult with an advanced solid tumor such as melanoma, head and neck, liver or kidney cancer. CDR3 in amino acids: CASSLAGQAYEQYF. The CDR3 DNA sequence: TGTGCCAGCAGCTTAGCCGGCCAGGCCTACGAGCAGTACTTC.